This TCR beta chain is from a study of Graves' ophthalmopathy and Graves' hyperthyroidism. Study context: No ophthalmopathy within 18 months of follow-up signified stable hyperthyroidism.

This clonotype was seen more than once but under ten times. The study amplified TCR beta CDR3 regions using RNA transcripts. The library came from an HTBI-primed first-round RT-PCR and a second-round multiplex PCR. MiXCR, run by TCRdb on the multiplex PCR reads, gives a single entry per CDR3 protein. The table lists 900,000 to 1,200,000 distinct CDR3 sequences, 35% to 40% of them singletons, with 11% in the top ten. Clinical symptoms, serum thyroxine, TRAb, thyroid ultrasound and orbital computed tomography formed the basis of diagnosis. The sequencing input was peripheral blood or thyroid tissue (not recorded which). The receptor's source is an adult man with Graves' hyperthyroidism.

CDR3 loop: CASSQVREGYEQYF. The DNA for the CDR3 is TGCGCCAGCAGCCAAGTCAGGGAGGGCTACGAGCAGTACTTC. The rearrangement links TRBV4-3 to TRBJ2-7, with 7 bases aligning to TRBD2. Trimming removed 1 base from V and 3 bases from J; junction bases left unmatched: 3. Germline V lookup: CDR1 LGHNA, CDR2 YSLEER. This CDR3 contains 14 residues.